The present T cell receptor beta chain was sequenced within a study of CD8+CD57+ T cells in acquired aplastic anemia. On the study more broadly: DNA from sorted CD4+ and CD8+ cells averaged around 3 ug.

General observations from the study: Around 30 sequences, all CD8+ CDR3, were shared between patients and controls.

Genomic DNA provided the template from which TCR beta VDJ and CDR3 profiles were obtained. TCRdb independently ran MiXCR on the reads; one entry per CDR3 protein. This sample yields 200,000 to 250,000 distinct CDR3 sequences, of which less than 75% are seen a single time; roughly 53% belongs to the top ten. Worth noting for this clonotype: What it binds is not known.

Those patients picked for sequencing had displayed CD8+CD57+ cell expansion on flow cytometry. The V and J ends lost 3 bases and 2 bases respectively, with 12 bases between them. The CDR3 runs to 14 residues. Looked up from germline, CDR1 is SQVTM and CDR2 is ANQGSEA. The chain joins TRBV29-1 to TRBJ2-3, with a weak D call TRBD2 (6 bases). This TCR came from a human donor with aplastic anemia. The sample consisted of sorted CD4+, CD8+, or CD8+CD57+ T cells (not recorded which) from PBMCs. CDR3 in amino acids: CSVEGRRDTDTQYF. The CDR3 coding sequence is TGCAGCGTTGAGGGGCGGAGGGACACAGATACGCAGTATTTT.